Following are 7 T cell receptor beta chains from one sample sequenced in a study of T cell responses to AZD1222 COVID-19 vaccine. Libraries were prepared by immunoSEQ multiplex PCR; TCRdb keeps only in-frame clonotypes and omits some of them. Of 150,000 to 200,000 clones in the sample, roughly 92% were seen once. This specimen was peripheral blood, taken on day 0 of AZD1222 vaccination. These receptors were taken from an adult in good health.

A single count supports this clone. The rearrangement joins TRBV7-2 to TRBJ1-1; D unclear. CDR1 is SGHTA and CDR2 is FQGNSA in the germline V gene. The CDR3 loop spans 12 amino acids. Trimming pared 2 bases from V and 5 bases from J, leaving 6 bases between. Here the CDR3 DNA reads TGTGCCAGCAGCTTAAGGAGGACTGAAGCTTTCTTT. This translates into CASSLRRTEAFF.

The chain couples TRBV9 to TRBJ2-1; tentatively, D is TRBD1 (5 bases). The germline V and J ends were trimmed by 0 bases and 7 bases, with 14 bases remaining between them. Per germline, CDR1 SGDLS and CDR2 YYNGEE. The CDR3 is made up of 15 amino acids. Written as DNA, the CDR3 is TGTGCCAGCAGCGTAGGTCAGGGATTGGAGAATGAGCAGTTCTTC. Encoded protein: CASSVGQGLENEQFF.

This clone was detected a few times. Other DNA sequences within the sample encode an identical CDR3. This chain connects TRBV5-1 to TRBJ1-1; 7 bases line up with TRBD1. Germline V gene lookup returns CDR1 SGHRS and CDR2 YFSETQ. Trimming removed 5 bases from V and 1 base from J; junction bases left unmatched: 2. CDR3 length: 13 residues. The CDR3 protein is CASRGGENTEAFF. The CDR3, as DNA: TGCGCCAGCAGAGGGGGCGAGAACACTGAAGCTTTCTTT.

CDR3 coding DNA: TGTGCCAGCAGCGCGCGAGTAACCTCCTACGAGCAGTACTTC. This encodes CASSARVTSYEQYF. V usage is TRBV9 and J usage is TRBJ2-7; D is uncertain. Between the trimmed V and J ends, which lost 3 bases and 0 bases, there was a span of 10 bases. The V gene's germline CDR1 is SGDLS and CDR2 YYNGEE. CDR3 length: 14 residues.

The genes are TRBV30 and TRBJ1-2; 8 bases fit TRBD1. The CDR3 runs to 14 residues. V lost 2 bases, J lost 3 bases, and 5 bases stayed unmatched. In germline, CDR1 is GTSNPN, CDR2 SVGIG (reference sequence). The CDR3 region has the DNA TGTGCCTGGAGTCGTCAGGGGGCGTACTATGGCTACACCTTC. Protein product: CAWSRQGAYYGYTF.

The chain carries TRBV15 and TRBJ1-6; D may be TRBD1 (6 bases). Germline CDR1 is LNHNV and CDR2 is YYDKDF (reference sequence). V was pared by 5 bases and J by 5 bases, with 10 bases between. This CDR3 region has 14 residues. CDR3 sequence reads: CATSEGQHNSPLHF. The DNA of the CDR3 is TGTGCCACCAGCGAAGGACAGCATAATTCACCCCTCCACTTT.

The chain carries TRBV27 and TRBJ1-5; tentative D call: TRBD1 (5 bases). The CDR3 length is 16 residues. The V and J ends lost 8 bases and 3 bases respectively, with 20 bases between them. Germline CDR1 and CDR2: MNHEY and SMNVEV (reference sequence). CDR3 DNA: TGTGCCAGCCGTCAGGAGGCCGCAGGGCCCAATCAGCCCCAGCATTTT. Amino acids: CASRQEAAGPNQPQHF.